One and the same sample provided the 13 T cell receptor beta chains below, sequenced in a study of CD8+ T cells in alopecia areata. Sequencing used cDNA as its template, made by extracting RNA and reverse transcribing it. Sequencing used immunoSEQ multiplex PCR; TCRdb keeps in-frame clones, though not all of them. The table records 90,000 to 150,000 clones, around 56% of them present only once. Treatment noted: oral pan-JAK inhibitor, 5-10 mg twice daily. The sample here was CD4+ T cells sorted from blood, taken at week 4, from a patient treated with tofacitinib. The receptors stem from a human donor with alopecia areata.

V and J are TRBV7-8 and TRBJ2-2; TRBD2 might be the D (6 bases). The germline CDR1 and CDR2 sequences are SGHVS and FQNEAQ. Trimming took 5 bases from V and 7 from J, leaving 11 bases between them. This CDR3 is built from 13 residues. The CDR3 protein is CASSGRRDGELFF. Here the CDR3 DNA reads TGTGCCAGCAGCGGGAGGAGGGACGGGGAGCTGTTTTTT.

This chain links TRBV7-9 with TRBJ2-3; 7 bases are a match to TRBD2. Germline loops: CDR1 SEHNR, CDR2 FQNEAQ (reference sequence). The J segment lost 5 bases and the V segment lost 2 bases, leaving 7 bases of the junction unmatched. This CDR3 contains 15 residues. The CDR3 region is CASSLSGGAIDTQYF. The CDR3 region has the DNA TGTGCCAGCAGCTTATCGGGGGGAGCGATAGATACGCAGTATTTT.

The rearrangement uses TRBV14 and TRBJ2-1, with 7 positions matching TRBD1. The length of the CDR3 is 16 residues. Per germline, CDR1 SGHDN and CDR2 FVKESK. With 4 bases clipped from V and 8 bases from J, the junction kept 14 bases outside the gene matches. In DNA form, the CDR3 reads TGTGCCAGCAGCCCCCCTCGGGTAGGGGGCAGGTATGAGCAGTTCTTC. Translation: CASSPPRVGGRYEQFF.

In this sample, this clone turned up a few times. J is TRBJ2-2 and V is TRBV5-1; no definite D call. The CDR3 has 14 amino acids. The germline gives CDR1 SGHRS, CDR2 YFSETQ. Trimming shortened V by 7 bases and J by 4 bases, and 14 bases separated the two germline ends. The CDR3, as DNA: TGCGCCAGCTCTTCAGACTGGACCACCGGGGAGCTGTTTTTT. Protein: CASSSDWTTGELFF.

This clone came up a few times. The chain couples TRBV19 to TRBJ1-2; D unresolved. The CDR3 length is 11 residues. Germline loops: CDR1 LNHDA, CDR2 SQIVND (reference sequence). Trimming stripped 5 bases from V and 2 bases from J, with 3 bases between. The CDR3: CASSANYGYTF. In DNA, the CDR3 is TGTGCCAGTAGTGCCAACTATGGCTACACCTTC.

This clone was recorded a few times. The rearrangement joins TRBV29-1 to TRBJ2-3; D not certain. The CDR3 extends over 13 amino acids. V lost 1 base and J lost 2, with 7 bases in between. Germline V gene lookup returns CDR1 SQVTM and CDR2 ANQGSEA. CDR3 protein: CSVEGGITDTQYF. CDR3 nucleotide sequence: TGCAGCGTTGAAGGGGGAATCACAGATACGCAGTATTTT.

The chain is built from TRBV29-1 and TRBJ2-3; D gene unclear. Deletions cut 6 bases from V and 0 bases from J, with 10 bases between. Germline CDR1 is SQVTM and CDR2 is ANQGSEA. This CDR3 region has 13 residues. CDR3 protein: CSVWASSTDTQYF. The CDR3 nucleotides are TGCAGCGTCTGGGCATCCAGCACAGATACGCAGTATTTT.

The V call is TRBV5-1, the J call TRBJ1-2; 10 bases agree with TRBD1. Germline V gene data show CDR1 as SGHRS and CDR2 as YFSETQ. With 5 bases clipped from V and 7 bases from J, the junction kept 5 bases outside the gene matches. The CDR3 runs 13 residues. CDR3 loop: CASRLTGGGGYTF. In DNA form, the CDR3 reads TGCGCCAGCAGGTTGACAGGGGGCGGTGGCTACACCTTC. Based on the CDR3 plus reference TRBV5-1 and TRBJ1-2, the full variable domain is KAGVTQTPRYLIKTRGQQVTLSCSPISGHRSVSWYQQTPGQGLQFLFEYFSETQRNKGNFPGRFSGRQFSNSRSEMNVSTLELGDSALYLCASRLTGGGGYTFGSGTRLTVV.

The rearrangement uses TRBV28 and TRBJ2-7; D not resolved. The CDR3 extends over 11 amino acids. CDR1 MDHEN and CDR2 SYDVKM come from the germline V gene. The V gene lost 5 bases and the J gene lost 6 bases, with 8 bases spanning the gap. The CDR3 DNA follows: TGTGCCAGCAGTCGGACCGTCGAGCAGTACTTC. The encoded protein is CASSRTVEQYF.

V is TRBV6-5 and J is TRBJ2-7; D may be TRBD2 (6 bases). Trimming removed 0 bases at V and 3 bases at J, with 15 bases between. The CDR3 extends over 16 amino acids. Germline V gene lookup returns CDR1 MNHEY and CDR2 SVGAGI. The CDR3 protein is CASSYSITGLNYEQYF. The DNA for the CDR3 is TGTGCCAGCAGTTACTCGATCACGGGACTGAACTACGAGCAGTACTTC.

The V and J genes are TRBV7-2 and TRBJ2-4, with 11 positions matching TRBD2. The CDR3 contains 18 residues. Germline V gene sequence: CDR1 SGHTA, CDR2 FQGNSA. After removal of 1 base from V and 5 bases from J, the junction contained 10 bases not matched to a gene. CDR3 protein: CASSLVRLAGRLENIQYF. The CDR3 DNA sequence: TGTGCCAGCAGCTTAGTGCGACTAGCGGGACGGTTAGAAAACATTCAGTACTTC.

There are a few counts of this clone. This sequence joins TRBV19 and TRBJ2-7; D is unclear. V dropped 10 bases and J dropped 5 bases, with 12 bases sitting between them. Per germline, CDR1 LNHDA and CDR2 SQIVND (reference sequence). This CDR3 contains 11 residues. The CDR3 DNA sequence: TGTGCCACTCTCGCAGGCCACGAGCAGTACTTC. Its protein is CATLAGHEQYF.

The sample holds a few counts of this clone. The chain has TRBV5-4 and TRBJ2-7; 9 bases match TRBD2. Germline CDR1 SGHNT, CDR2 YYREEE (reference sequence). This CDR3 spans 14 amino acids. The V segment lost 3 bases and the J segment 2 bases; nucleotides outside the gene matches: 3. The CDR3 loop is CASSYWTSAYEQYF. The CDR3 bases are TGTGCCAGCAGCTACTGGACTAGCGCCTACGAGCAGTACTTC.